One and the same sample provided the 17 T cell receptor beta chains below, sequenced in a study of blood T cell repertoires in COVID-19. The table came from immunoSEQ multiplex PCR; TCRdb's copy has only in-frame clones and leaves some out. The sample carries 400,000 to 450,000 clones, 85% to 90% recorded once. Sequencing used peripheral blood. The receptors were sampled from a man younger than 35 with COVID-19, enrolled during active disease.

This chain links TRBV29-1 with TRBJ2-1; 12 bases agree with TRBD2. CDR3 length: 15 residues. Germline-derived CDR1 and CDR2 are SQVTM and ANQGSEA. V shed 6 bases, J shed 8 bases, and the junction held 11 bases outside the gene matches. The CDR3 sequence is CSVQRLAGDRDEQFF. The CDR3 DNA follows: TGCAGCGTGCAACGACTAGCGGGAGATCGCGATGAGCAGTTCTTC.

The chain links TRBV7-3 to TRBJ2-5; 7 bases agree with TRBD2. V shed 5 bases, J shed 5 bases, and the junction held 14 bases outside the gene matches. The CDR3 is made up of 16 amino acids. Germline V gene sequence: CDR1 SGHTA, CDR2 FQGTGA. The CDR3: CASSPRGGGGEETQYF. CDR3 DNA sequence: TGTGCCAGCAGCCCTCGAGGCGGGGGAGGGGAGGAGACCCAGTACTTC.

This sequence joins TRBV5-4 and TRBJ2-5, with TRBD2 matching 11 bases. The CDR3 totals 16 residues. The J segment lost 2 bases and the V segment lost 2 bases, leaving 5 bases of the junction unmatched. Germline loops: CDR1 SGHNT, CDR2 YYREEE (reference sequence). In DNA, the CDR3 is TGTGCCAGCAGCTTATCTAGCGGGAGGATACAAGAGACCCAGTACTTC. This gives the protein CASSLSSGRIQETQYF.

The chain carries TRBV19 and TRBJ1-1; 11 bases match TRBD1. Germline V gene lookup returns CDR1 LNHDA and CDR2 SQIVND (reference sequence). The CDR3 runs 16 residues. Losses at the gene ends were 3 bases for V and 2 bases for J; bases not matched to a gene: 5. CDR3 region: CASSMDRGRSNTEAFF. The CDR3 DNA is TGTGCCAGTAGTATGGACAGGGGGCGATCTAACACTGAAGCTTTCTTT.

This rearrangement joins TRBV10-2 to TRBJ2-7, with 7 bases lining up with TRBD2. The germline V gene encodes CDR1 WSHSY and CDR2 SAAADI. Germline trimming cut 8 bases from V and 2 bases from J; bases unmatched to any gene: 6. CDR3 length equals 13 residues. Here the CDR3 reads CASLAERPYEQYF. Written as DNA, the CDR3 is TGCGCCAGCCTAGCGGAGCGTCCCTACGAGCAGTACTTC.

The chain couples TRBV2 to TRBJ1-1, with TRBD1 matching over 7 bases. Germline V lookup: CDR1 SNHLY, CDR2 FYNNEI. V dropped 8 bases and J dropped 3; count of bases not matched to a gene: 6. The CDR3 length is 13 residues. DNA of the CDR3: TGTGCCAGCGGATTGACAGGGTACACTGAAGCTTTCTTT. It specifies CASGLTGYTEAFF.

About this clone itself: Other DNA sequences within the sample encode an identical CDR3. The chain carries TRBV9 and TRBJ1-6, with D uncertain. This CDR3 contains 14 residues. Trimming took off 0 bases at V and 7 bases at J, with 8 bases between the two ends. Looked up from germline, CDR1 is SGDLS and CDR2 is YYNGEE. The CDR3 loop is CASSVGTGNSPLHF. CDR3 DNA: TGTGCCAGCAGCGTAGGTACGGGGAATTCACCCCTCCACTTT.

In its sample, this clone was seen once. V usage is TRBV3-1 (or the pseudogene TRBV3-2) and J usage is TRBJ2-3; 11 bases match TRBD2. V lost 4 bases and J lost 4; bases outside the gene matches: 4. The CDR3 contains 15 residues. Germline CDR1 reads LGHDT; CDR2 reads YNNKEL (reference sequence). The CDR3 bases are TGTGCCAGCAGCCTATATAGCGGGGGGGCAGATACGCAGTATTTT. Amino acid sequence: CASSLYSGGADTQYF.

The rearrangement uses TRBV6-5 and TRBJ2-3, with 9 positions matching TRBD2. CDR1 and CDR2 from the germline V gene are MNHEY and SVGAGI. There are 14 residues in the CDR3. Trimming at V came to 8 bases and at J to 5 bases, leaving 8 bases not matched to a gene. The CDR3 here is CASGRLAELDTQYF. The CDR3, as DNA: TGTGCCAGCGGGAGACTAGCGGAGTTAGATACGCAGTATTTT.

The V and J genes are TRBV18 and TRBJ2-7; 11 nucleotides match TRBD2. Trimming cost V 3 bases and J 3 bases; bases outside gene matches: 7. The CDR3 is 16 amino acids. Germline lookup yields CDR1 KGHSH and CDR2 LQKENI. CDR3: CASSPTSGGLHYEQYF. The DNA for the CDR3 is TGTGCCAGCTCACCCACTAGCGGGGGCCTACACTACGAGCAGTACTTC.

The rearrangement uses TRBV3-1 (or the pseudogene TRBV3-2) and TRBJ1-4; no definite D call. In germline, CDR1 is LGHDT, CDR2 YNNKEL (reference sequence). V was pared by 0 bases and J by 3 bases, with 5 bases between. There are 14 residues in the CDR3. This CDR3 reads CASSQDYPNEKLFF. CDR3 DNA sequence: TGTGCCAGCAGCCAAGATTATCCTAATGAAAAACTGTTTTTT.

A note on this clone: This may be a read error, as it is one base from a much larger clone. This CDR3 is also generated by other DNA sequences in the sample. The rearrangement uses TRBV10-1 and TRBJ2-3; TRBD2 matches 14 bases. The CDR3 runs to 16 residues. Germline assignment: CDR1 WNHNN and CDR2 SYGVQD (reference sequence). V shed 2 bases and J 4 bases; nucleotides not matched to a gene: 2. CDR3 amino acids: CASSEGTSGSSDTQYF. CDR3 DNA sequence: TGCGCCAGCAGTGAGGGGACTAGCGGGAGCTCAGATACGCAGTATTTT.

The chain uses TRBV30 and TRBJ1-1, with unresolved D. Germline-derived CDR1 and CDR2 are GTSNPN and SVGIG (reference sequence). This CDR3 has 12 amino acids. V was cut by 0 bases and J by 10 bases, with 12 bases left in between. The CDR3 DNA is TGTGCCTGGAGTGTATCAATACGGGGAGCTTTCTTT. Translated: CAWSVSIRGAFF.

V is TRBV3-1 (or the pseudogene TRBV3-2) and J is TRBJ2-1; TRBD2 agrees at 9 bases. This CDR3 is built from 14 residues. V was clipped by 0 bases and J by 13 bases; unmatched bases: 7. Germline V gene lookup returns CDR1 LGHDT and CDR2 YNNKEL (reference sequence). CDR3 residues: CASSQDTSGRPQFF. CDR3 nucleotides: TGTGCCAGCAGCCAAGATACTAGCGGGCGCCCCCAGTTCTTC.

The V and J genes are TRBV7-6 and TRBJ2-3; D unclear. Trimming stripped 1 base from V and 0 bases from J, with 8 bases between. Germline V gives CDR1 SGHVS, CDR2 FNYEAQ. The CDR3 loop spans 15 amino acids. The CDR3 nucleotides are TGTGCCAGCAGCTTAGAAGCCGCTAGCACAGATACGCAGTATTTT. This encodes CASSLEAASTDTQYF.

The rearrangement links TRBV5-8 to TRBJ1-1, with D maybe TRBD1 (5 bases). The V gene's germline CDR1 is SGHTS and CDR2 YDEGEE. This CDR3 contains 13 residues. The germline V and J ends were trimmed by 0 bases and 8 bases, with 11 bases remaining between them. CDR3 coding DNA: TGTGCCAGCAGCTTGGGATCAGGGTTCGAAGCTTTCTTT. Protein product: CASSLGSGFEAFF. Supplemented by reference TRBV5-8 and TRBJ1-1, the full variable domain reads EAGVTQSPTHLIKTRGQQATLRCSPISGHTSVYWYQQALGLGLQFLLWYDEGEERNRGNFPPRFSGRQFPNYSSELNVNALELEDSALYLCASSLGSGFEAFFGQGTRLTVV.

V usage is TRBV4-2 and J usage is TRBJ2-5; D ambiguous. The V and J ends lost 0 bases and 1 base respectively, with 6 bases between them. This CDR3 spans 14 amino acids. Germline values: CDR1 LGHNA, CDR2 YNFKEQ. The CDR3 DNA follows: TGTGCCAGCAGCCAAGAGCCAGGCCAAGAGACCCAGTACTTC. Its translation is CASSQEPGQETQYF.